This T cell receptor beta chain was found in a study of shared clonotypes between healthy human individuals. Original processing notes: Filtering differed since immunoSEQ provided only junctions, with no quality scores. Some clones are missing from TCRdb's copy, which holds only in-frame ones; the method was immunoSEQ multiplex PCR. From that table come the V and J calls and clone size; the DNA was used to work out D and trimming. The repertoire has about 800,000 clones, around 96% of them found once; the top ten carry over 0.2%. Naive-designated CD8 cells lacked CD45RO, were positively enriched for CCR7, and omitted terminally differentiated effector memory CD45RA+ cells. Broader study findings: Despite large depth, rarefaction showed incomplete sorted-subset sequencing. Sharing across four donors was highest in naive CD4 (roughly 5%) and lowest in memory CD8 (approximately 0.4%). Among the subsets, naive ones generally showed larger estimated richness than memory ones.

The CDR3 consists of 11 residues. Germline V gene data show CDR1 as DFQATT and CDR2 as SNEGSKA (reference sequence). Trimming removed 5 bases from V and 1 base from J, with 5 bases in between. A single count supports this clone. Its cognate antigen is unknown. V usage is TRBV20-1 and J usage is TRBJ1-1; no clear D. The specimen was naive CD8+ T cells sorted from blood. The receptor's source is a man under 40 in good health. This CDR3 reads CSAEENTEAFF. Written as DNA, the CDR3 is TGCAGTGCTGAGGAGAACACTGAAGCTTTCTTT.